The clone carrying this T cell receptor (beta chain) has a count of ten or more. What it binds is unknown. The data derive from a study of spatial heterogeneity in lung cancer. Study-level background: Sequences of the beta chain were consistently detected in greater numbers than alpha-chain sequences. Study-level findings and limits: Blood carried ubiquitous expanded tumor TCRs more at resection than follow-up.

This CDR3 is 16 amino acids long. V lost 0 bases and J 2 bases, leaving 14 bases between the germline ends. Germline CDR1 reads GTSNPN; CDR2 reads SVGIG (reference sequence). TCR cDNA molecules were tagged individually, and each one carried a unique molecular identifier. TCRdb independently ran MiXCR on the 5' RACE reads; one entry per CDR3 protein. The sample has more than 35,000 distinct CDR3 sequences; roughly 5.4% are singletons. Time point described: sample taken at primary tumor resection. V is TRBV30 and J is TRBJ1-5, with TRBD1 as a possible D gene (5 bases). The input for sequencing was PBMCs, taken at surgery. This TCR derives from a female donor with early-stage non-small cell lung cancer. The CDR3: CAWSVRDPWGNQPQHF. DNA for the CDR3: TGTGCCTGGAGTGTGCGGGACCCCTGGGGCAATCAGCCCCAGCATTTT.